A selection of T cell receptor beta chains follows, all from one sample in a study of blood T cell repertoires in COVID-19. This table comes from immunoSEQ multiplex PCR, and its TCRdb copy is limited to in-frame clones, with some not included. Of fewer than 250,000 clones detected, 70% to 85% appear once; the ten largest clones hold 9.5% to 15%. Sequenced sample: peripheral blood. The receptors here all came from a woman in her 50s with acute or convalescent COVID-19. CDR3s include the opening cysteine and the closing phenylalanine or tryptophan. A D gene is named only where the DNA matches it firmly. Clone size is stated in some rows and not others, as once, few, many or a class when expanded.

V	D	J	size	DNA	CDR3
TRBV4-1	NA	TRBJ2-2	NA	TGCGCCAGCAGCCAAGTTGGAGCGACCGGGGAGCTGTTTTTT	CASSQVGATGELFF
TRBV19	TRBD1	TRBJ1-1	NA	TGTGCCAGTACCCCAGGGACAGGGTTGAACACTGAAGCTTTCTTT	CASTPGTGLNTEAFF
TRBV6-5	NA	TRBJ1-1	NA	TGTGCCAGCAAGAGGAGGAACACTGAAGCTTTCTTT	CASKRRNTEAFF
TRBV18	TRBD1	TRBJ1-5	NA	TGTGCCAGCTCACCGGATACAGGGGGACAGCCCCAGCATTTT	CASSPDTGGQPQHF
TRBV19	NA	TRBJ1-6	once	TGTGCCAGTAGTATGGCGGCAGCTTATAATTCACCCCTCCACTTT	CASSMAAAYNSPLHF
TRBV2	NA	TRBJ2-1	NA	TGTGCCAGCAGTTCGCAGGGCGGGGTTGGGGAGCAGTTCTTC	CASSSQGGVGEQFF
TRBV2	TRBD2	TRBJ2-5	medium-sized	TGTGCCAGCAGTGAAGGGGGGGGGACCCAGTACTTC	CASSEGGGTQYF
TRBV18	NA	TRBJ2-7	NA	TGTGCCAGCTCACCGACGCAGGAAGAGCAGTACTTC	CASSPTQEEQYF
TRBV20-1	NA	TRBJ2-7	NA	TGCAGTGCTAGTCAGGGATACTACGAGCAGTACTTC	CSASQGYYEQYF
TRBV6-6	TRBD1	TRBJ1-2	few	TGTGCCATTACAGGGGGCGCGCTGGCTGGCTACACCTTC	CAITGGALAGYTF
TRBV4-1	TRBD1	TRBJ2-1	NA	TGCGCCAGCAGCCAAGGAGGGGCAGGGGGCTATGAGCAGTTCTTC	CASSQGGAGGYEQFF
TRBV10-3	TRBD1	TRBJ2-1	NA	TGTGCCATCAGCCAGGGACAGAGCTCCTACAATGAGCAGTTCTTC	CAISQGQSSYNEQFF
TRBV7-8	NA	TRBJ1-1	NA	TGTGCCAGCAGCCCTCGGGAGGGGGTGGTTGAAGCTTTCTTT	CASSPREGVVEAFF
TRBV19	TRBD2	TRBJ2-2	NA	TGTGCCAGTAGTTTGGGACTAGCGGTAAACACCGGGGAGCTGTTTTTT	CASSLGLAVNTGELFF
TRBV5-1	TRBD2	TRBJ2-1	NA	TGCGCCAGCAGCCCGACTCGGGGACTAGCGGTCTACAATGAGCAGTTCTTC	CASSPTRGLAVYNEQFF
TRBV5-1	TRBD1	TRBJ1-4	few	TGCGCCAGCAGCAAGGACAGGGTTGGGTCTGAAAAACTGTTTTTT	CASSKDRVGSEKLFF
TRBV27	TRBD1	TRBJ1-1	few	TGTGCCAGCAGTTTATTGGCAGGGGGCATGAACACTGAAGCTTTCTTT	CASSLLAGGMNTEAFF
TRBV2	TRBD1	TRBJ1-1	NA	TGTGCCAGCAGTGAAGCCCGGACAGGGGGTGAAGCTTTCTTT	CASSEARTGGEAFF
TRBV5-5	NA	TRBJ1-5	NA	TGTGCCAGCAGTTACGGACAGTGGGGTCAGCCCCAGCATTTT	CASSYGQWGQPQHF
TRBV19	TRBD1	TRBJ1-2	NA	TGTGCCAGTAGTCCGTGGACAGGGGGCAGAAGACCGGTTGGCTACACCTTC	CASSPWTGGRRPVGYTF
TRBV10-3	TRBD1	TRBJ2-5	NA	TGTGCCTGCGACGACAGGGGAGGGACCCAGTACTTC	CACDDRGGTQYF
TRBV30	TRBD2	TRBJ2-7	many	TGTGCCTGGGGGTACGCGGGAGGCTCCTACGAGCAGTACTTC	CAWGYAGGSYEQYF
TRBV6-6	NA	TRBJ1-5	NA	TGTGCCAGCACCGGAACCCCCACAGGGTTGGATCAGCCCCAGCATTTT	CASTGTPTGLDQPQHF
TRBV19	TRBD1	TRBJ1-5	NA	TGTGCCAGTAGTTTGGGACAGGGAAATCAGCCCCAGCATTTT	CASSLGQGNQPQHF
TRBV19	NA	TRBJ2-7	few	TGTGCCAGTGGGACTTACTACGAGCAGTACTTC	CASGTYYEQYF
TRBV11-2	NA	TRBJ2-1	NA	TGTGCCAGCAGCCCAGACGGAGGGACCAATAATGAGCAGTTCTTC	CASSPDGGTNNEQFF
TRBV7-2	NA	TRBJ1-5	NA	TGTGCCAGCAGCACGAGTGGCAATCAGCCCCAGCATTTT	CASSTSGNQPQHF
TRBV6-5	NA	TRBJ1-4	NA	TGTGCCAGCAGTTCCAGGGGTTCGGATGAAAAACTGTTTTTT	CASSSRGSDEKLFF
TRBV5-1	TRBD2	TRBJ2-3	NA	TGCGCCAGCAGCCCGGAGGGGCGGGAGATAGATACGCAGTATTTT	CASSPEGREIDTQYF
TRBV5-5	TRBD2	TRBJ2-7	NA	TGTGCCAGCAGCCATATAGCGGGCGCCTCCTACGAGCAGTACTTC	CASSHIAGASYEQYF
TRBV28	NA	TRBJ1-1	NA	TGTGCCAGCAGTTTAGTAGCGGGCACTGAAGCTTTCTTT	CASSLVAGTEAFF
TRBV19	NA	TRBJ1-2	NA	TGTGCCAGTAGTAGGGCACCTCAATTGTATGGCTACACCTTC	CASSRAPQLYGYTF
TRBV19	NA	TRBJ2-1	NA	TGTGCCAGTAGTATGACTTACCACAATGAGCAGTTCTTC	CASSMTYHNEQFF
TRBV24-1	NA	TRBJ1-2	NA	TGTGCCACCAGTGATTTCAATGGCTACACCTTC	CATSDFNGYTF
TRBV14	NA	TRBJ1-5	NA	TGTGCCAGCAGCCAAGATCTTCGGGGGGGGAATCAGCCCCAGCATTTT	CASSQDLRGGNQPQHF
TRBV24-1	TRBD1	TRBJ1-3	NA	TGTGCCACCAGTGGCCCGACAGGGGAGGATTCTGGAAACACCATATATTTT	CATSGPTGEDSGNTIYF
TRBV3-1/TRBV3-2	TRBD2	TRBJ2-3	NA	TGTGCCAGCAGCCAAGATCCTAGCGGGGCCAAGGGTGGGGATACGCAGTATTTT	CASSQDPSGAKGGDTQYF
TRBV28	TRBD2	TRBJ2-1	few	TGTGCCAGCAGTGCGACTAGCGGGCCCTACAATGAGCAGTTCTTC	CASSATSGPYNEQFF
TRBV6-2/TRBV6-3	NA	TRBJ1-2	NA	TGTGCCAGCAGTTACTCGGGCAGAAGCTATGGCTACACCTTC	CASSYSGRSYGYTF
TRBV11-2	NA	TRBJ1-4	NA	TGTGCCAGCAGCTTACAGGGATTTGGGGAAAAACTGTTTTTT	CASSLQGFGEKLFF
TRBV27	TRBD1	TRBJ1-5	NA	TGTGCCAGCAGTCTCTCAGGGGGTACTCGGCCCCAGCATTTT	CASSLSGGTRPQHF
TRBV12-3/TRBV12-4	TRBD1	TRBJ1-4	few	TGTGCCAGCAGCCCTTCCGGACAGGCTAAACTGTTTTTT	CASSPSGQAKLFF
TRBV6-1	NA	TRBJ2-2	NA	TGTGCCAGCAGTGAGCAGACTCAGAACACCGGGGAGCTGTTTTTT	CASSEQTQNTGELFF
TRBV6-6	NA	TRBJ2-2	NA	TGTGCCAGCAGACCTGGACTGGCGAACACCGGGGAGCTGTTTTTT	CASRPGLANTGELFF
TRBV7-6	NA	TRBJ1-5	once	TGTGCCAGCAGCTTAGGCGGGGAGGTCAATCAGCCCCAGCATTTT	CASSLGGEVNQPQHF
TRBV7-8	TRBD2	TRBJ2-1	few	TGTGCCAGCAGCCTCGGTGCGGCGGGAGACATGGTGGATGAGCAGTTCTTC	CASSLGAAGDMVDEQFF
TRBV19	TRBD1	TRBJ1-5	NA	TGTGCCAGTACCTTGAGACAGGGAAGAATGGGCAATCAGCCCCAGCATTTT	CASTLRQGRMGNQPQHF
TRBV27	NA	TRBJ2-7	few	TGTGCCAGCAGTACAGGGCCCACCTACGAGCAGTACTTC	CASSTGPTYEQYF
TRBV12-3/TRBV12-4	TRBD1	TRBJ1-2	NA	TGTGCCAGCATTAAAAACAGGGGGCGCCACACCTTC	CASIKNRGRHTF
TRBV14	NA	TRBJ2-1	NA	TGTGCCAGCAGCCAGGCGGGCCTGAGCTCCTACAATGAGCAGTTCTTC	CASSQAGLSSYNEQFF
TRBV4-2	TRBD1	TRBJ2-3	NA	TGTGCCAGCAGCCAGGGGGACAGGGATCATGCAAGGACGCAGTATTTT	CASSQGDRDHARTQYF
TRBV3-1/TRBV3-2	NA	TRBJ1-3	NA	TGTGCCAGCACGGCCGCCGGGGCTGGAAACACCATATATTTT	CASTAAGAGNTIYF
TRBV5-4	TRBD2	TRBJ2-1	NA	TGTGCCAGCAGCTTGGTCCCTAGCGGGGGATACAATGAGCAGTTCTTC	CASSLVPSGGYNEQFF
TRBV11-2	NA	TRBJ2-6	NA	TGTGCCAGCAGCTTAGTAGCGTCCTCTGGGGCCAACGTCCTGACTTTC	CASSLVASSGANVLTF
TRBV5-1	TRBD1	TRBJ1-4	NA	TGCGCCAGCAGCCTAGGAGGCGGACAGGGATATGAAAAACTGTTTTTT	CASSLGGGQGYEKLFF
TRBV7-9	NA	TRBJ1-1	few	TGTGCCAGCAGCCGAGAGTTGGGCGTGCCTTATGAAGCTTTCTTT	CASSRELGVPYEAFF